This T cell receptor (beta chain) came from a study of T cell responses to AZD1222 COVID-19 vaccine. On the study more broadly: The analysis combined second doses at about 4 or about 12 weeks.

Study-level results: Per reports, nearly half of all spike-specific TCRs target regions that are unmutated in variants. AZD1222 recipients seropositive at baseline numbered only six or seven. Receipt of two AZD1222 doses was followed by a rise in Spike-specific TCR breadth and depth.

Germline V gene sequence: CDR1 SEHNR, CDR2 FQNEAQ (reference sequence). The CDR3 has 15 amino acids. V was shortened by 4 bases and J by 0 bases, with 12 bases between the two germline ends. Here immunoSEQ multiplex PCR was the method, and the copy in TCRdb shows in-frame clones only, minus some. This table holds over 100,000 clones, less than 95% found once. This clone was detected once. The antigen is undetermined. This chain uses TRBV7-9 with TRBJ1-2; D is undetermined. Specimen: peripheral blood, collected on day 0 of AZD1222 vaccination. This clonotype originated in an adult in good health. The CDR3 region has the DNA TGTGCCAGCAGCTCGGAAGGCAGATCTAACTATGGCTACACCTTC. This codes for CASSSEGRSNYGYTF.